The 11 T cell receptor beta chains below come from one sample, sequenced in a study of blood T cells in healthy people across ages. The second PCR ran about 6 to 12 cycles with a sample-barcoded 5' primer and J-beta primers. TCRdb re-called the 5' RACE reads with MiXCR, one entry per CDR3 protein. Of approximately 850,000 distinct CDR3 sequences in the sample, 40% to 50% were seen once. The material sequenced was blood. The receptors were gathered from a man between 60 and 75 years old in good health.

CDR3 nucleotides: TGTGCCAGCAGTTACACCCTGGGACAGGGATATCAGCCCCAGCATTTT. It codes for CASSYTLGQGYQPQHF. The chain combines TRBV6-6 with TRBJ1-5, with 9 bases aligning to TRBD1. CDR3 length: 16 residues. The J segment lost 5 bases and the V segment lost 2 bases, leaving 7 bases of the junction unmatched. Looked up from germline, CDR1 is MNHNY and CDR2 is SVGAGI (reference sequence).

This clonotype was found a few times. Here the CDR3 reads CASSLPGTGDQPQHF. CDR3 nucleotide sequence: TGTGCCAGCAGCTTGCCGGGGACAGGGGATCAGCCCCAGCATTTT. The chain couples TRBV5-6 to TRBJ1-5; 10 nucleotides line up with TRBD1. CDR1 is SGHDT, CDR2 YYEEEE, per germline. CDR3 length: 15 residues. After removal of 1 base from V and 5 bases from J, the junction contained 3 bases not matched to a gene.

This clonotype showed up just once. This CDR3 is CASKEPGQGYSGANVLTF. The CDR3 DNA sequence: TGTGCCAGCAAAGAGCCGGGACAGGGCTACTCTGGGGCCAACGTCCTGACTTTC. V and J are TRBV6-2 or TRBV6-3 and TRBJ2-6; 9 nucleotides match TRBD1. CDR1 and CDR2 from the germline V gene are MNHEY and SVGEGT. The CDR3 is 18 amino acids. Trimming removed 7 bases from V and 0 bases from J; junction bases left unmatched: 10.

The chain combines TRBV5-1 with TRBJ2-4; a possible D gene is TRBD1 (6 bases). The tail of the sequence fits TRBJ2-7 better, so the J call may be wrong. The germline gives CDR1 SGHRS, CDR2 YFSETQ. The CDR3 loop spans 12 amino acids. The CDR3: CASSTQGNEQYF. The CDR3 nucleotides read TGCGCCAGCAGCACACAGGGAAACGAGCAGTACTTC.

J is TRBJ1-6 and V is TRBV15, with a possible D match to TRBD1 (5 bases). Germline values: CDR1 LNHNV, CDR2 YYDKDF (reference sequence). The CDR3 covers 12 residues. Trimming removed 9 bases at V and 4 bases at J, with 7 bases between. CDR3 coding DNA: TGTGCCACACGGACATATAATTCACCCCTCCACTTT. Translation gives CATRTYNSPLHF.

A few counts support this clonotype. A much larger clone lies one base from this, so it may be a read error. J is TRBJ2-7 and V is TRBV6-2 or TRBV6-3, with D possibly being TRBD2 (6 bases). Trimming removed 7 bases at V and 2 bases at J, with 18 bases between. CDR3 size: 15 residues. CDR1 and CDR2 from the germline V gene are MNHEY and SVGEGT. The CDR3 bases are TGTGCCAGCAAGAGGGAGGTCCTGGCGGCCTACGAGCAGTACTTC. Its protein product is CASKREVLAAYEQYF.

This clonotype has more than one count but fewer than ten. J is TRBJ2-7 and V is TRBV7-2, with 10 bases lining up with TRBD1. V gave up 4 bases and J gave up 2 bases; unmatched junction bases: 5. The germline V gene has CDR1 SGHTA and CDR2 FQGNSA. The CDR3 has 15 residues. The CDR3 nucleotides are TGTGCCAGCAGCTCGGACAGGGGGATAACCTACGAGCAGTACTTC. Translated, it gives CASSSDRGITYEQYF.

The chain combines TRBV20-1 with TRBJ2-3; D not certain. Per the germline V gene, CDR1 is DFQATT and CDR2 is SNEGSKA (reference sequence). The CDR3 is made up of 12 amino acids. V was pared by 5 bases and J by 1 base, with 7 bases between. CDR3 amino acids: CSAALGTDTQYF. The CDR3 DNA follows: TGCAGTGCTGCCCTCGGCACAGATACGCAGTATTTT.

This clonotype has just a few counts. The chain carries TRBV25-1 and TRBJ1-2; no reliable D call. Germline CDR1 is MGHDK and CDR2 is SYGVNS. The CDR3 is 12 amino acids. V dropped 2 bases and J dropped 4 bases, with 5 bases sitting between them. CDR3 nucleotide sequence: TGTGCCAGCAGTGAAGTTTCCTATGGCTACACCTTC. This encodes CASSEVSYGYTF.

The rearrangement links TRBV12-3 or TRBV12-4 to TRBJ2-5; TRBD1 matches at 10 bases. CDR3 length: 14 amino acids. V gave up 6 bases and J gave up 4 bases; unmatched junction bases: 5. CDR3 DNA: TGTGCCAGCAGCCGTCGGACAGGGGGAGAGACCCAGTACTTC. Amino acids: CASSRRTGGETQYF.

The DNA of the CDR3 is TGTGCCTGGAGTGAAGAACTTCTGAGGGGCTACACCTTC. It is translated as CAWSEELLRGYTF. The J gene is TRBJ1-2, the V gene TRBV30; unclear D gene. CDR1 GTSNPN and CDR2 SVGIG come from the germline V gene (reference sequence). The CDR3 is made up of 13 amino acids. Trimming removed 1 base at V and 8 bases at J, with 14 bases between. Using reference TRBV30 and TRBJ1-2 for the parts outside the CDR3, the full variable domain is SQTIHQWPATLVQPVGSPLSLECTVEGTSNPNLYWYRQAAGRGLQLLFYSVGIGQISSEVPQNLSASRPQDRQFILSSKKLLLSDSGFYLCAWSEELLRGYTFGSGTRLTVV.